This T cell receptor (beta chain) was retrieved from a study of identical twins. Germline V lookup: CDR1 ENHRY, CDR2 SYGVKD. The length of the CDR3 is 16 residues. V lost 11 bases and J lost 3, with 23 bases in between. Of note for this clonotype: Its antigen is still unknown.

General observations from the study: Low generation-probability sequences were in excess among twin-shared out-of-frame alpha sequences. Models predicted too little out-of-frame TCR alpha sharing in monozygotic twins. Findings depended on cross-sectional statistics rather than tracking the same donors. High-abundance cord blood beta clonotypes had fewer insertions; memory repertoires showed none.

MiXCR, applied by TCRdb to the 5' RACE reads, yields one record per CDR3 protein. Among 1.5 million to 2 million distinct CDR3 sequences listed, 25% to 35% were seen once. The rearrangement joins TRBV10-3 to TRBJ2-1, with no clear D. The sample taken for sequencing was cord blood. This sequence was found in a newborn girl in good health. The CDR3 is CAAASLGPSNYNEQFF. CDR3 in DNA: TGTGCCGCTGCGTCCCTCGGGCCCTCGAACTACAATGAGCAGTTCTTC.